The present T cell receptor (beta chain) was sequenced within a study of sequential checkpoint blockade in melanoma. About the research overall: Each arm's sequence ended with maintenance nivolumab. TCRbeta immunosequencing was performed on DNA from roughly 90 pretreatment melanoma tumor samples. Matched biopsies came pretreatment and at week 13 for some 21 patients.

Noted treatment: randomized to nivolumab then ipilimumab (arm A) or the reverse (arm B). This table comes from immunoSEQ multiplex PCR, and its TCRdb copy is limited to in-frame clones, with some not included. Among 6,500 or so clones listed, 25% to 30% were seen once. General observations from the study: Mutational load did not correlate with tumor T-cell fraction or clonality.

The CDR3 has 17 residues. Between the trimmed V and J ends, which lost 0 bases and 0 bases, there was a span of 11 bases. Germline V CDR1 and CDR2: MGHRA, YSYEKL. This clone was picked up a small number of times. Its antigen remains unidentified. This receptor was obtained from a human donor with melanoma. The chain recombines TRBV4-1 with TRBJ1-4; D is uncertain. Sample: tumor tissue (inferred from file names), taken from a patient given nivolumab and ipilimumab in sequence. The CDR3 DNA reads TGCGCCAGCAGCCAAGAGAGGGTCGTTGCAACTAATGAAAAACTGTTTTTT. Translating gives CASSQERVVATNEKLFF.